This T cell receptor (beta chain) originates from a study of regulatory and conventional T cells in RAG deficiency. TCRdb's table, derived via immunoSEQ multiplex PCR, lists solely in-frame clones and lacks some. Counted here are tens of thousands of clones, roughly 96% occurring once; the ten biggest clones make up under 0.2%. Notes on the study in general: Shorter CDR3s in all patient subsets; >75% Treg-Tconv overlap in Omenn.

In regard to this clone: Its antigen is not known.

The sorted conventional CD4+ T cells were CD25-low and CD127-high, with genomic DNA sequenced. The CDR3 has 17 residues. Trimming stripped 3 bases from V and 1 base from J, with 17 bases between. This same sample was also taken into another study, of regulatory T cells. That publication notes: Amplification used 52 TRBV primers and 13 TRBJ primers.

The chain is built from TRBV23-1 and TRBJ2-3; the D is unclear. TRBV23-1 is placed among ORFs of uncertain function. This clonotype originated in a human donor in good health. Sequencing used CD25- CD4+ T cells sorted from blood. The chain's CDR3 is CASSQPESLGGTDTQYF. The CDR3 nucleotides read TGCGCCAGCAGTCAGCCCGAATCCCTAGGAGGCACAGATACGCAGTATTTT.